Listed below are T cell receptor beta chains from one sample, sequenced in a study of OX40 agonist ivuxolimab in advanced cancers. Clones were sequenced by immunoSEQ multiplex PCR, and TCRdb holds only the in-frame ones, with some missing. This table has approximately 10,000 clones, around 76% appearing once. The sequencing used CD4+ or CD8+ T cells sorted from blood, collected in a trial of the OX40 agonist ivuxolimab. The receptors were sampled from an adult with an advanced solid tumor such as melanoma, head and neck, liver or kidney cancer. CDR3s include the opening cysteine and the closing phenylalanine or tryptophan. A D gene is named only where the DNA matches it firmly. Part of the rows lack a size; the others show once, few, many or a class for expanded clones.

clone size	V gene	D gene	J gene	CDR3 DNA	CDR3 protein
NA	TRBV7-8	NA	TRBJ1-5	TGTGCCAGCAGCAAGGTTAGCAATCAGCCCCAGCATTTT	CASSKVSNQPQHF
NA	TRBV19	NA	TRBJ2-1	TGTGCCAGTAGTATGGGTGGAAATGAGCAGTTCTTC	CASSMGGNEQFF
NA	TRBV27	TRBD1	TRBJ1-1	TGTGCCAGCAGTGCCTCCGGGACAGGGTATACTGAAGCTTTCTTT	CASSASGTGYTEAFF
NA	TRBV7-2	TRBD1	TRBJ2-5	TGTGCCAGCAGCTTAGTAAGGGGGCCAGAGACCCAGTACTTC	CASSLVRGPETQYF
NA	TRBV27	TRBD2	TRBJ2-7	TGTGCCAGCAGCGGGACTAGCGGGGACTACGAGCAGTACTTC	CASSGTSGDYEQYF
few	TRBV6-5	TRBD1	TRBJ2-1	TGTGCCAGCAGTTACTCCCGGGACAGCTCCTACAATGAGCAGTTCTTC	CASSYSRDSSYNEQFF
NA	TRBV4-1	TRBD2	TRBJ2-1	TGCGCCAGCAGCCAAAGCACAGCGGGAGTTGTGAATGAGCAGTTCTTC	CASSQSTAGVVNEQFF
NA	TRBV5-1	NA	TRBJ2-4	TGCGCCAGCAGCTTGGATCTGGGGCAGGGGGGAATTCGAGCCAAAAACATTCAGTACTTC	CASSLDLGQGGIRAKNIQYF
medium-sized	TRBV2	TRBD1	TRBJ1-2	TGTGCCAGTTTGGCGCCGGACAGGGGAAATGGCTACACCTTC	CASLAPDRGNGYTF
large	TRBV4-3	NA	TRBJ1-2	TGCGCCAGCAGCCAGGGGGCCTCGACTAACTATGGCTACACCTTC	CASSQGASTNYGYTF
NA	TRBV9	NA	TRBJ2-1	TGTGCCAGCAGCGCACAGGGCCTCGGGTCCTACAATGAGCAGTTCTTC	CASSAQGLGSYNEQFF
NA	TRBV28	NA	TRBJ1-5	TGTGCCAGCAGTTTATACGAGCACATAACTTATAGCAATCAGCCCCAGCATTTT	CASSLYEHITYSNQPQHF
NA	TRBV27	NA	TRBJ2-4	TGTGCCAGCAGTTTAAGTTTAGGAGTTGCCAAAAACATTCAGTACTTC	CASSLSLGVAKNIQYF
few	TRBV5-4	NA	TRBJ2-7	TGTGCCAGCAGCTTGGAACTAGGAGTCTACGAGCAGTACTTC	CASSLELGVYEQYF
NA	TRBV6-1	NA	TRBJ1-2	TGTGCCAGCGGAGGACATACCTCTTGGGTCCATGGCTACACCTTC	CASGGHTSWVHGYTF
NA	TRBV5-4	NA	TRBJ1-2	TGTGCCAGCAGCTTGGCCTCTCCCACAGGGTTAAGGGGCTACACCTTC	CASSLASPTGLRGYTF
NA	TRBV6-6	NA	TRBJ1-1	TGTGCCAGCAGTTATTCTACTGAAGCTTTCTTT	CASSYSTEAFF
NA	TRBV19	TRBD2	TRBJ2-1	TGTGCCAGTAGTATTTTCCCGGGAGGAGTCGATGAGCAGTTCTTC	CASSIFPGGVDEQFF
NA	TRBV5-5	NA	TRBJ1-1	TGTGCCAGCAGCTTAGGAGTGAACACTGAAGCTTTCTTT	CASSLGVNTEAFF
NA	TRBV6-5	TRBD1	TRBJ2-1	TGTGCCAGCAGCCAACAGGGGTCCTACAATGAGCAGTTCTTC	CASSQQGSYNEQFF